The 32 T cell receptor beta chains presented below share a single source sample, sequenced in a study of identical twins. TCRdb reanalysed the 5' RACE reads using MiXCR and keeps one entry per CDR3 protein. Of some 1,700,000 distinct CDR3 sequences in the sample, less than 35% were seen once. Sequencing was carried out using cord blood. These TCRs come from a newborn girl in good health.

This chain joins TRBV18 and TRBJ1-5; no reliable D call. The germline V and J ends were trimmed by 2 bases and 0 bases, with 8 bases remaining between them. Per the germline V gene, CDR1 is KGHSH and CDR2 is LQKENI. CDR3 length: 15 residues. CDR3 DNA: TGTGCCAGCTCACCATCCATACGTAGCAATCAGCCCCAGCATTTT. Translating it yields CASSPSIRSNQPQHF.

In regard to this clonotype: Its ends do not fully match the called genes, so a read error is possible. V usage is TRBV7-9 and J usage is TRBJ1-5, with D perhaps TRBD1 (5 bases). Germline V gene sequence: CDR1 SEHNR, CDR2 FQNEAQ (reference sequence). The CDR3 spans 15 residues. The CDR3 is CACSHGGNSNQPQPF. CDR3 coding DNA: TGTGCCTGCAGCCACGGGGGTAATAGCAATCAGCCCCAGCCTTTT.

Regarding this clonotype: Compared with germline, one end of the junction differs, possibly owing to a read error. The chain employs TRBV13 and TRBJ2-7; TRBD2 matches at 8 bases. The CDR3 extends over 14 amino acids. The germline V gene has CDR1 PRHDT and CDR2 FYEKMQ (reference sequence). The chain's CDR3 is CASSPRLAGGEKYF. CDR3 bases: TGTGCCAGCAGCCCCCGCCTAGCGGGTGGCGAGAAGTACTTC.

In regard to this clonotype: This may stem from a read error, because a much larger clone lies one nucleotide away. The chain joins TRBV6-2 or TRBV6-3 to TRBJ2-1; tentative D call: TRBD2 (6 bases). Germline CDR1 and CDR2: MNHEY and SVGEGT. CDR3 size: 15 residues. CDR3 loop: CASSRLGSYRQKQSF. The CDR3 DNA reads TGTGCCAGCAGTCGACTAGGTTCCTATCGGCAGAAGCAGTCCTTC.

The genes are TRBV12-3 or TRBV12-4 and TRBJ2-3; TRBD1 agrees at 11 bases. The trim removed 11 bases at V and 2 bases at J, leaving 6 bases unmatched. The CDR3 is 14 amino acids. CDR3 amino acids: CASRTGGLTDTQYF. CDR3 coding DNA: TGTGCCTCCCGGACAGGGGGCCTCACAGATACGCAGTATTTT.

CDR3 in DNA: TGTGCCAGCAGCTTAGGGCCCAGGGGTGGCTACAATGAGCAGTACTTC. It is translated as CASSLGPRGGYNEQYF. The gene calls are TRBV11-2 and TRBJ2-1; TRBD1 is a possible D gene (6 bases). Near its end, the DNA agrees better with TRBJ2-7, so the J call may be wrong. Germline V gene lookup returns CDR1 SGHAT and CDR2 FQNNGV. The CDR3 is 16 amino acids.

This clonotype appeared many times. This rearrangement joins TRBV29-1 to TRBJ2-7, with D possibly TRBD1 on 6 matching bases. This CDR3 contains 13 residues. Trimming removed 6 bases from V and 2 bases from J, with 14 bases in between. Germline V lookup: CDR1 SQVTM, CDR2 ANQGSEA. CDR3: CSVDTGSTYEQYF. The CDR3 DNA follows: TGCAGCGTAGATACAGGGTCCACCTACGAGCAGTACTTC.

V usage is TRBV2 and J usage is TRBJ1-5, with a possible D match to TRBD1 (6 bases). Germline-derived CDR1 and CDR2 are SNHLY and FYNNEI. V lost 2 bases, J lost 4 bases, and 24 bases lay in between. This CDR3 region has 19 residues. The CDR3 DNA sequence: TGTGCCAGCAGTGAACTGGGGGCGATGTTCCACACGAGGAATCAGCCCCAGCATTTT. Translated, it gives CASSELGAMFHTRNQPQHF.

This clonotype was observed a few times. Here the CDR3 reads CAISRGENTEAFF. CDR3 nucleotide sequence: TGTGCCATCAGCCGGGGCGAAAACACTGAAGCTTTCTTT. The rearrangement joins TRBV10-3 to TRBJ1-1; tentative D call: TRBD1 (5 bases). The germline V and J ends were trimmed by 6 bases and 2 bases, with 10 bases remaining between them. Germline lookup yields CDR1 ENHRY and CDR2 SYGVKD. This CDR3 is 13 amino acids long.

Comments on this clonotype: It may be a read error: a sequence one base away is much more abundant. The chain is built from TRBV4-2 and TRBJ2-3; D may be TRBD1 or TRBD2 (5 bases each). Germline V gene data show CDR1 as LGHNA and CDR2 as YNFKEQ. This CDR3 comprises 14 residues. CDR3 DNA sequence: TGTGCCAGCGGACGGGACGAGTACACAGATGCGCAGTATTTT. Amino acids: CASGRDEYTDAQYF.

Only a few counts were recorded for this clonotype. V and J are TRBV5-1 and TRBJ2-3, with D perhaps TRBD1 or TRBD2 (6 bases each). The CDR3 contains 16 residues. Germline V gene sequence: CDR1 SGHRS, CDR2 YFSETQ. V shed 4 bases and J shed 4 bases, with 19 bases lying between them. CDR3 amino acids: CASSLLRTAGPDTQYF. The CDR3 DNA is TGCGCCAGCAGCCTCCTTAGGACAGCGGGCCCAGATACGCAGTATTTT. Filled out from reference TRBV5-1 and TRBJ2-3, the complete variable domain reads KAGVTQTPRYLIKTRGQQVTLSCSPISGHRSVSWYQQTPGQGLQFLFEYFSETQRNKGNFPGRFSGRQFSNSRSEMNVSTLELGDSALYLCASSLLRTAGPDTQYFGPGTRLTVL.

The V and J genes are TRBV29-1 and TRBJ1-4; 8 bases fit TRBD1. With V trimmed by 6 bases and J by 8 bases, 11 bases remained unmatched. Germline loops: CDR1 SQVTM, CDR2 ANQGSEA. The CDR3 is made up of 14 amino acids. DNA of the CDR3: TGCAGCGTCCGAATACAGGGGGAGGGGGAAAAACTGTTTTTT. Amino acids: CSVRIQGEGEKLFF.

Of note for this clonotype: A read error is possible here, since a much larger clone lies one base away. This rearrangement joins TRBV20-1 to TRBJ2-1; tentatively, D is TRBD1 (6 bases). Germline-derived CDR1 and CDR2 are DFQATT and SNEGSKA (reference sequence). The V and J ends lost 4 bases and 10 bases respectively, with 17 bases between them. The CDR3 is 13 residues long. CDR3 nucleotides: TGCAGTGCTACACTTCAACAGGGCTACGAGCAGTTCTTC. This sequence encodes CSATLQQGYEQFF.

There are a few counts of this clonotype. V usage is TRBV29-1 and J usage is TRBJ1-1, with D perhaps TRBD1 (5 bases). The CDR3 is made up of 12 amino acids. The V gene's germline CDR1 is SQVTM and CDR2 ANQGSEA. V shed 2 bases and J shed 4 bases, with 8 bases lying between them. Here the CDR3 DNA reads TGCAGCGTTGAAAGGGGTGCCACTGAAGCTTTCTTT. Amino acids: CSVERGATEAFF.

The J gene is TRBJ2-7, the V gene TRBV6-2 or TRBV6-3; no reliable D call. Trimming removed 6 bases from V and 2 bases from J, with 11 bases in between. The CDR3 sequence is 13 residues long. Germline CDR1 reads MNHEY; CDR2 reads SVGEGT. In DNA form, the CDR3 reads TGTGCCAGCAGAAAGGCCCCAACCTACGAGCAGTACTTC. Encoded protein: CASRKAPTYEQYF.

This clonotype was counted only a few times. V and J are TRBV20-1 and TRBJ2-1; 11 bases are shared with TRBD2. CDR1 DFQATT and CDR2 SNEGSKA come from the germline V gene (reference sequence). With V trimmed by 3 bases and J by 0 bases, 7 bases remained unmatched. The CDR3 spans 17 residues. The CDR3 sequence: CSASRLAGGSSYNEQFF. The CDR3 DNA reads TGCAGTGCTAGTCGGCTAGCGGGGGGTAGCTCCTACAATGAGCAGTTCTTC.

This clonotype has at least ten counts. The chain couples TRBV6-5 to TRBJ2-3; 7 nucleotides line up with TRBD2. Germline assignment: CDR1 MNHEY and CDR2 SVGAGI. The CDR3 has 15 residues. V was clipped by 4 bases and J by 5 bases; unmatched bases: 9. CDR3 in DNA: TGTGCCAGCAGTTTACTCGGAGTAGCGGGAGATACGCAGTATTTT. Amino acids: CASSLLGVAGDTQYF.

The CDR3 region is CSVGPTGLNTEAFF. The CDR3 coding sequence is TGCAGCGTTGGCCCGACAGGGTTGAACACTGAAGCTTTCTTT. The chain joins TRBV29-1 to TRBJ1-1, with TRBD1 identical over 7 bases. Germline CDR1 and CDR2: SQVTM and ANQGSEA. The CDR3 runs 14 residues. With 4 bases clipped from V and 0 bases from J, the junction kept 5 bases outside the gene matches.

V usage is TRBV11-2 and J usage is TRBJ1-1, with unresolved D. The CDR3 covers 16 residues. With 1 base removed from V and 1 base from J, the gap between germline ends came to 13 bases. Germline loops: CDR1 SGHAT, CDR2 FQNNGV. CDR3 coding DNA: TGTGCCAGCAGCTTAGGGTGGGGATCTCGGAACACTGAAGCTTTCTTT. Translating it yields CASSLGWGSRNTEAFF.

The chain carries TRBV6-2 or TRBV6-3 and TRBJ2-5, with D unresolved. The DNA end favors TRBJ2-7, so the J call may be wrong. Germline assignment: CDR1 MNHEY and CDR2 SVGEGT. CDR3 size: 12 residues. The CDR3: CASSYSSNEQYF. The CDR3 bases are TGTGCCAGCAGTTACTCGAGTAACGAGCAGTACTTC.

This clonotype showed up just once. A read error may explain this, as a much larger clone is one base away. The chain recombines TRBV5-1 with TRBJ1-5, with a possible D match to TRBD1 (5 bases). This CDR3 region has 13 residues. CDR1 and CDR2 from the germline V gene are SGHRS and YFSETQ. CDR3 residues: CASSFSGNQTQHF. The CDR3 region has the DNA TGCGCCAGCAGCTTTTCAGGGAATCAGACCCAGCATTTT.

CDR3 in amino acids: CAISDPSDRRSSYEQYF. The CDR3 DNA is TGTGCCATCAGTGACCCATCTGACAGGAGGTCATCCTACGAGCAGTACTTC. The V and J genes are TRBV10-3 and TRBJ2-7; a weak D match, TRBD1 (6 bases). The V and J ends lost 3 bases and 1 base respectively, with 19 bases between them. Germline V gene lookup returns CDR1 ENHRY and CDR2 SYGVKD. This CDR3 comprises 17 residues.

The sample holds a few counts of this clonotype. V gene TRBV12-3 or TRBV12-4 combines with J gene TRBJ1-5; 7 bases map to TRBD1. CDR3 size: 15 residues. V lost 6 bases and J lost 6; bases outside the gene matches: 11. The CDR3: CASREPQGRSQPQHF. CDR3 DNA: TGTGCCAGCAGAGAACCACAGGGGCGCAGTCAGCCCCAGCATTTT.

CDR3 region: CSARPYGRETNYGYTF. The CDR3 DNA sequence: TGCAGTGCTAGACCCTACGGCAGGGAAACTAACTATGGCTACACCTTC. The V gene is TRBV20-1, the J gene TRBJ1-2; D perhaps matches TRBD1 (5 bases). CDR1 and CDR2 (germline): DFQATT, SNEGSKA (reference sequence). The V and J ends lost 2 bases and 0 bases respectively, with 16 bases between them. The CDR3 has 16 residues.

This sequence joins TRBV29-1 and TRBJ1-2, with 11 bases aligning to TRBD1. The V segment lost 7 bases and the J segment 8 bases; nucleotides outside the gene matches: 6. CDR1 SQVTM and CDR2 ANQGSEA come from the germline V gene. The CDR3 covers 12 residues. Here the CDR3 reads CSAPGQGDGYTF. The CDR3 region has the DNA TGCAGCGCACCGGGACAGGGGGACGGCTACACCTTC. Complete variable domain (other parts from reference TRBV29-1 and TRBJ1-2): SAVISQKPSRDICQRGTSLTIQCQVDSQVTMMFWYRQQPGQSLTLIATANQGSEATYESGFVIDKFPISRPNLTFSTLTVSNMSPEDSSIYLCSAPGQGDGYTFGSGTRLTVV.

This chain uses TRBV28 with TRBJ2-1, with 10 bases fitting TRBD1. V lost 5 bases and J lost 7; bases outside the gene matches: 17. The CDR3 is made up of 18 amino acids. In germline, CDR1 is MDHEN, CDR2 SYDVKM. CDR3 loop: CASSIPLDRGRWENEQFF. DNA of the CDR3: TGTGCCAGCAGTATCCCATTAGACAGGGGGCGCTGGGAGAATGAGCAGTTCTTC. Filled out from reference TRBV28 and TRBJ2-1, the complete variable domain reads DVKVTQSSRYLVKRTGEKVFLECVQDMDHENMFWYRQDPGLGLRLIYFSYDVKMKEKGDIPEGYSVSREKKERFSLILESASTNQTSMYLCASSIPLDRGRWENEQFFGPGTRLTVL.

This clonotype has a handful of counts. The chain employs TRBV6-1 and TRBJ2-5; D is ambiguous. Between the trimmed V and J ends, which lost 10 bases and 11 bases, there was a span of 20 bases. Germline CDR1 is MNHNS and CDR2 is SASEGT. The CDR3 has 12 residues. CDR3 in DNA: TGTGCCACCTTGAGGCCTCTGGGGAAGCAGTACTTC. Protein: CATLRPLGKQYF.

In this sample, this clonotype turned up many times. The V gene is TRBV27, the J gene TRBJ2-7, with D possibly being TRBD1 (6 bases). Deletions cut 1 base from V and 2 bases from J, with 15 bases between. This CDR3 has 16 residues. Germline-derived CDR1 and CDR2 are MNHEY and SMNVEV (reference sequence). CDR3 amino acids: CASSLLNPGHPYEQYF. The CDR3 region has the DNA TGTGCCAGCAGTTTATTAAATCCGGGACACCCCTACGAGCAGTACTTC.

Notes on this clonotype: Germline and junction disagree at one end, which may indicate a read error. The J gene is TRBJ2-5, the V gene TRBV7-7; 7 bases match TRBD1. There are 15 residues in the CDR3. Per the germline V gene, CDR1 is SSHAT and CDR2 is FNYEAQ (reference sequence). CDR3 amino acids: CASSLAGTDQETQYF. For the CDR3, the DNA is TGTGCTAGCAGCTTAGCCGGGACAGATCAAGAGACCCAGTACTTC.

This clonotype appeared many times. The V call is TRBV29-1, the J call TRBJ2-7; no clear D. From germline, CDR1 is SQVTM and CDR2 ANQGSEA. The length of the CDR3 is 10 residues. V lost 4 bases to trimming and J lost 0 bases, with 1 base between them. CDR3 sequence reads: CSVVSYEQYF. The CDR3 bases are TGCAGCGTTGTCTCCTACGAGCAGTACTTC.

This clonotype was seen more than once but under ten times. The V call is TRBV27, the J call TRBJ2-2; weak D call: TRBD1 (5 bases). This CDR3 is built from 16 residues. Deletions cut 1 base from V and 3 bases from J, with 12 bases between. CDR1 MNHEY and CDR2 SMNVEV come from the germline V gene (reference sequence). The CDR3 sequence: CASSLWGQRYTGELFF. The CDR3 DNA follows: TGTGCCAGCAGTTTATGGGGCCAACGCTACACCGGGGAGCTGTTTTTT.

This rearrangement joins TRBV7-9 to TRBJ1-1; no firm D call. Germline CDR1 and CDR2: SEHNR and FQNEAQ (reference sequence). The CDR3 extends over 15 amino acids. V was pared by 1 base and J by 8 bases, with 17 bases between. The CDR3 sequence is CASSLGFFAAGEAFF. Written as DNA, the CDR3 is TGTGCCAGCAGCTTAGGTTTTTTCGCCGCCGGGGAAGCTTTCTTT.